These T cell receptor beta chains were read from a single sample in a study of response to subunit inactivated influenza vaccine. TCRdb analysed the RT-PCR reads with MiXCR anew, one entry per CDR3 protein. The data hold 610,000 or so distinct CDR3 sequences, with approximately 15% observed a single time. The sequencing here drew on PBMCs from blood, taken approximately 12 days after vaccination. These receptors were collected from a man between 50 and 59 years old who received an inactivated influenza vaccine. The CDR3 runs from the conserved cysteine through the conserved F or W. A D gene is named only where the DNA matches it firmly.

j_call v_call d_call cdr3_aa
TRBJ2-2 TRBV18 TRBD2 CASSPRFLAGTNTGELFF
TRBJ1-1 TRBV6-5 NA CASSYRDSYTEAFF
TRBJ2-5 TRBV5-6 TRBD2 CASSLALSGREGETQYF
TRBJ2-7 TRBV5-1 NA CASSLGPLGYEQYF
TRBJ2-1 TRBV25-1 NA CASSGWRTGVNEQFF
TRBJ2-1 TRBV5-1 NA CASSLVIGGNEQFF
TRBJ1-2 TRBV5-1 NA CASSSDSHGYTF
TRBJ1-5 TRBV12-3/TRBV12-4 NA CASSFQRRGGLIYRNQPQHF
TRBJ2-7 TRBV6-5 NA CASSYSGVQAYEQYF
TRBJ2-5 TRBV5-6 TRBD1 CASGPTRQGQETQYF
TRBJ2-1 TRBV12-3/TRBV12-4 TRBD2 CASGGAGQGNEQFF
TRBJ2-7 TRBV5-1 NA CASSPSSFAYEQYF
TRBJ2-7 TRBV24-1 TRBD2 CATSDSRTSGNYEQYF
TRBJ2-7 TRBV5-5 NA CASSVGAAGSSYEQYF
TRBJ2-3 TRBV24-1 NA CATSDSFSETDTQYF
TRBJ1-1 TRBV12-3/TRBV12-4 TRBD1 CASSPDGTGPMNTEAFF
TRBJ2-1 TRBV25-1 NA CASSEYSWAGLDNEQFF
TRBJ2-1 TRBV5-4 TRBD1 CASSLGGTGAHMGYNEQFF
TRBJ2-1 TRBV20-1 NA CSAHKPVGDYEQFF
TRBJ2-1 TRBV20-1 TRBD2 CSARSLTSGHNEQFF
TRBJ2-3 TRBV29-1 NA CSVRHGWGATDTQYF
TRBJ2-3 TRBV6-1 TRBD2 CASRTVAGFGTDTQYF
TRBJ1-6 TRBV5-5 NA CASSPGPNPLRGSPLHF
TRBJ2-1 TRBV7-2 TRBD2 CASSQVAGEQFF
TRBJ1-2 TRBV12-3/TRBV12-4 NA CASSSWTAQANYGYTF
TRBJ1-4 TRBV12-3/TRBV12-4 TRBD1 CASSWTGRDVKLFF
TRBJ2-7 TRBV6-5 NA CASSYSIPGSYEQYF
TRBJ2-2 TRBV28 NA CASSFGAGELFF
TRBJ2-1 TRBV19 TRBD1 CASSIGGRGNEQFF
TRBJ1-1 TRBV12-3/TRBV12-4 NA CASSLRDREEAFF
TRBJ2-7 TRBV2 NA CASSLTGLYEQYF
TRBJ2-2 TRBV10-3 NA CAISGRQANTGELFF
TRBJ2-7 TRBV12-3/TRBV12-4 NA CASSQDRHSYEQYF
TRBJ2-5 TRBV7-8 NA CASSSWTDYEETQYF
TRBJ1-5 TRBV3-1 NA CASRGSEGEPQHF
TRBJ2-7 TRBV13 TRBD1 CASSLGDRVEQYF
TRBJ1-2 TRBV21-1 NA CASKRTGYGYTF
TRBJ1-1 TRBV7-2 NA CASSLAGRLNTEAFF
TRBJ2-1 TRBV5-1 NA CASRRGLSYNEQFF
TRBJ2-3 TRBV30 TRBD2 CAWSALAAHTDTQYF
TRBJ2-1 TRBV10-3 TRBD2 CAIMLAGSGEQFF
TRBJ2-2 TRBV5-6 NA CASSLAGLPPGELFF
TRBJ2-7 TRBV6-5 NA CASSYGGRITYEQYF
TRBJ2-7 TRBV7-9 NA CASSQDGKGYEQYF
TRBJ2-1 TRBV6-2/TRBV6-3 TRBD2 CASSYYLTSGFYNEQFF
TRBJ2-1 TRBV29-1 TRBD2 CSVRCSGTAYNEQFF
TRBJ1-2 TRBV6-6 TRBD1 CATRTGLYEGYTF
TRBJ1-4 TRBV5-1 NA CAVSPGGTNEKLFF
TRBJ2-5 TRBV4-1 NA CASSQERWETQYF